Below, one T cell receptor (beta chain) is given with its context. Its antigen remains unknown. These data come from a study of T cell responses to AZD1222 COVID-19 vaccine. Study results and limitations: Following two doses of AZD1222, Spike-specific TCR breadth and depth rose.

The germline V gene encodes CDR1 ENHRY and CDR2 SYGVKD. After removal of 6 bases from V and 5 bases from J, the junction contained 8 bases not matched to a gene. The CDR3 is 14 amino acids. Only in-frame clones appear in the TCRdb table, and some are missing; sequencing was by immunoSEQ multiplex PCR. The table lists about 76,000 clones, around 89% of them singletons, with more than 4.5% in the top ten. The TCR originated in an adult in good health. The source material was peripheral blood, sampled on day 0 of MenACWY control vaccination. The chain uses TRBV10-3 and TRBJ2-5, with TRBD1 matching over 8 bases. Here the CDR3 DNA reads TGTGCCATCAGCCCCGACAGGGGTCGGGAGACCCAGTACTTC. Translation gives CAISPDRGRETQYF.